The next 17 T cell receptor beta chains were all read from a single sample in a study of shared T cell receptors in the human thymus (dated by TCRdb to the early 2020s). The library was obtained by the immunoSEQ multiplex PCR assay. In its TCRdb copy, this immuneACCESS table keeps in-frame sequences only and misses some clones. Where compared with another copy, unresolved V genes explain less than half of these, and the others have no known cause. In this sample the table shows over 450,000 clones, roughly 74% of which occur a single time. Roughly 0.013% of the sample comes from the top ten. This sample also belongs to another study, concerning human thymus T cells.

The source material was thymocytes. The receptors stem from a boy younger than two with a congenital heart defect. Donor details come from another sample of the same person, matched by shared clones.

This chain links TRBV28 with TRBJ2-2; D is perhaps TRBD2 (5 bases). The CDR3 totals 15 residues. Germline V gene data show CDR1 as MDHEN and CDR2 as SYDVKM. V shed 6 bases and J shed 0 bases, with 11 bases lying between them. The CDR3 loop is CASRFRGPNTGELFF. The CDR3 DNA reads TGTGCCAGCAGGTTTCGGGGTCCGAACACCGGGGAGCTGTTTTTT.

This chain uses TRBV10-3 with TRBJ2-3, with 14 bases lining up with TRBD2. Germline V CDR1 and CDR2: ENHRY, SYGVKD. V was clipped by 0 bases and J by 5 bases; unmatched bases: 7. This CDR3 contains 18 residues. CDR3 protein: CAISESTSGRALVDTQYF. In DNA form, the CDR3 reads TGTGCCATCAGTGAGTCGACTAGCGGGAGGGCCTTGGTAGATACGCAGTATTTT.

This chain links TRBV7-2 with TRBJ2-5; 8 bases agree with TRBD2. Germline CDR1 is SGHTA and CDR2 is FQGNSA. The CDR3 is 16 residues long. Unmatched junction bases numbered 9, after V lost 4 bases and J lost 2 bases. CDR3 coding DNA: TGTGCCAGCAGCTGGGTCATAGCGGGGATTCAAGAGACCCAGTACTTC. It translates to CASSWVIAGIQETQYF. Using reference TRBV7-2 and TRBJ2-5 for the parts outside the CDR3, the full variable domain is GAGVSQSPSNKVTEKGKDVELRCDPISGHTALYWYRQSLGQGLEFLIYFQGNSAPDKSGLPSDRFSAERTGGSVSTLTIQRTQQEDSAVYLCASSWVIAGIQETQYFGPGTRLLVL.

The chain combines TRBV19 with TRBJ1-2; possibly TRBD1 for D (5 bases). Trimming pared 1 base from V and 8 bases from J, leaving 20 bases between. The germline V gene encodes CDR1 LNHDA and CDR2 SQIVND (reference sequence). The CDR3 contains 16 residues. This CDR3 is CASSIGLLSVGGGYTF. CDR3 in DNA: TGTGCCAGTAGTATAGGCCTCCTCTCCGTCGGGGGGGGCTACACCTTC.

The rearrangement joins TRBV4-3 to TRBJ2-7; possible D gene TRBD2, 5 bases. Germline V gene data show CDR1 as LGHNA and CDR2 as YSLEER. This CDR3 contains 15 residues. Trimming removed 4 bases from V and 3 bases from J, with 16 bases in between. CDR3 sequence reads: CASSPNPGTYYEQYF. CDR3 coding DNA: TGCGCCAGCAGCCCGAACCCGGGAACCTACTACGAGCAGTACTTC.

The chain combines TRBV11-2 with TRBJ1-2, with 8 bases lining up with TRBD1. V lost 0 bases and J lost 6; bases outside the gene matches: 6. In germline, CDR1 is SGHAT, CDR2 FQNNGV. The CDR3 runs 15 residues. The CDR3 spells CASSLDKTGENGYTF. CDR3 nucleotide sequence: TGTGCCAGCAGCTTAGATAAGACAGGGGAGAATGGCTACACCTTC.

The V gene is TRBV10-1, the J gene TRBJ1-4; 8 positions match TRBD1. The CDR3 contains 13 residues. The germline CDR1 and CDR2 sequences are WNHNN and SYGVQD (reference sequence). The ends lost 8 bases at V and 5 bases at J; junction bases unmatched: 4. As DNA, the CDR3 is TGCGCCAGCCAGGGGGCGGGGAATGAAAAACTGTTTTTT. Protein product: CASQGAGNEKLFF.

The chain carries TRBV7-2 and TRBJ2-6, with 8 bases aligning to TRBD1. In germline, CDR1 is SGHTA, CDR2 FQGNSA. V shed 2 bases and J 0 bases; nucleotides not matched to a gene: 6. The CDR3 consists of 18 residues. The CDR3 coding sequence is TGTGCCAGCAGCTTATGGGGACAGGCCCGCTCTGGGGCCAACGTCCTGACTTTC. Protein product: CASSLWGQARSGANVLTF.

V is TRBV6-4 and J is TRBJ1-4; TRBD1 matches at 8 bases. V dropped 2 bases and J dropped 0; count of bases not matched to a gene: 20. Germline CDR1 is MRHNA and CDR2 is SNTAGT. The CDR3 runs 22 residues. In nucleotides, the CDR3 is TGTGCCAGCAGTGACACGGGACAGGTCGGAAACTACAGGCGTGCAACTAATGAAAAACTGTTTTTT. It codes for CASSDTGQVGNYRRATNEKLFF.

The V call is TRBV5-1, the J call TRBJ2-1, with 7 nucleotides matching TRBD1. After removal of 0 bases from V and 10 bases from J, the junction contained 7 bases not matched to a gene. The CDR3 runs to 14 residues. Germline loops: CDR1 SGHRS, CDR2 YFSETQ. The CDR3 nucleotides are TGCGCCAGCAGCTTGGTAGGGACAGCCCTCGAGCAGTTCTTC. Its protein is CASSLVGTALEQFF. The full variable domain, completed using reference TRBV5-1 and TRBJ2-1, is KAGVTQTPRYLIKTRGQQVTLSCSPISGHRSVSWYQQTPGQGLQFLFEYFSETQRNKGNFPGRFSGRQFSNSRSEMNVSTLELGDSALYLCASSLVGTALEQFFGPGTRLTVL.

The V call is TRBV19, the J call TRBJ2-7; 7 bases are shared with TRBD1. V trimming: 3 bases; J trimming: 0 bases; junction bases outside the gene matches: 17. The CDR3 is 19 residues long. From germline, CDR1 is LNHDA and CDR2 SQIVND (reference sequence). The CDR3 sequence is CASSIQRRNSRDSSYEQYF. As DNA, the CDR3 is TGTGCCAGTAGTATTCAGAGGAGAAACTCCCGGGACAGCTCCTACGAGCAGTACTTC. Full variable domain (remainder filled in from reference TRBV19 and TRBJ2-7): DGGITQSPKYLFRKEGQNVTLSCEQNLNHDAMYWYRQDPGQGLRLIYYSQIVNDFQKGDIAEGYSVSREKKESFPLTVTSAQKNPTAFYLCASSIQRRNSRDSSYEQYFGPGTRLTVT.

In DNA, the CDR3 is TGTGCCAGCAGCTTGGGGTCCGGCAGGGGCGCTGGCGAGCAGTTCTTC. This gives the protein CASSLGSGRGAGEQFF. The rearrangement links TRBV7-9 to TRBJ2-1; a weak D match, TRBD1 (6 bases). V was clipped by 3 bases and J by 10 bases, with 22 bases between them. The CDR3 spans 16 residues. CDR1 and CDR2 from the germline V gene are SEHNR and FQNEAQ (reference sequence).

V is TRBV27 and J is TRBJ2-7; TRBD1 might be the D (6 bases). Trimming removed 5 bases from V and 3 bases from J, with 17 bases in between. The CDR3 is 15 amino acids. CDR1 is MNHEY and CDR2 is SMNVEV in the germline V gene (reference sequence). The CDR3 loop is CASSPYNRDIYEQYF. Here the CDR3 DNA reads TGTGCCAGCAGTCCTTATAACCGGGACATCTACGAGCAGTACTTC.

As to this clone: An end of the junction differs from the germline gene, which may be a read error. The rearrangement joins TRBV7-7 to TRBJ2-1; 7 bases match TRBD2. Germline lookup yields CDR1 SSHAT and CDR2 FNYEAQ (reference sequence). CDR3 length: 15 amino acids. CDR3 coding DNA: TGTGCTAGCAGCTTAGCGAGCGGGAAGGACAATGAGCAGTTCTTC. Residues: CASSLASGKDNEQFF.

The J gene is TRBJ1-1, the V gene TRBV2; D unresolved. The ends were cut back, 6 bases at V and 2 bases at J, with 19 bases in the middle. Germline CDR1 reads SNHLY; CDR2 reads FYNNEI. CDR3 size: 16 residues. Here the CDR3 DNA reads TGTGCCAGCAGGAGGGCTGGCGCAGGACGTAACACTGAAGCTTTCTTT. Translating gives CASRRAGAGRNTEAFF.

The rearrangement links TRBV7-9 to TRBJ2-7, with a weak D call TRBD1 (6 bases). CDR1 SEHNR and CDR2 FQNEAQ come from the germline V gene (reference sequence). V lost 6 bases and J 9 bases, leaving 27 bases between the germline ends. The CDR3 contains 16 residues. The CDR3 region is CASSSPEAGDVMRQYF. The CDR3 nucleotides read TGTGCCAGCAGTTCCCCTGAGGCAGGGGACGTAATGAGGCAGTACTTC.

The rearrangement uses TRBV11-2 and TRBJ2-1, with 10 bases fitting TRBD2. The V gene's germline CDR1 is SGHAT and CDR2 FQNNGV. The ends lost 0 bases at V and 8 bases at J; junction bases unmatched: 10. The CDR3 length is 17 residues. The CDR3 DNA reads as TGTGCCAGCAGCTTAGAATTGGCTAGCGGGAGTCTAGATGAGCAGTTCTTC. Its protein product is CASSLELASGSLDEQFF.